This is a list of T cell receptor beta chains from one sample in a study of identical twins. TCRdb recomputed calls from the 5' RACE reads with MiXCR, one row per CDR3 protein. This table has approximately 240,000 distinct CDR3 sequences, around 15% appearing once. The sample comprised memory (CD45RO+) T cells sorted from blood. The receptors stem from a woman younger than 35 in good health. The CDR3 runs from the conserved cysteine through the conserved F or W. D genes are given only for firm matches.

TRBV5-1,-,CASSFRDTGWEQYF
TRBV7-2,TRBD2,CASSRSIAGGAETQYF
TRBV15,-,CATSRDPRDGYTF
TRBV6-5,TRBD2,CASSYSGGGYNEQFF
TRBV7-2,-,CASSLGLRGGTDTQYF
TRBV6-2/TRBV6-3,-,CASRTGLGEQFF
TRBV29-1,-,CSVVAETTGYGYTF
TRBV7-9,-,CASSLGLRGQTDTQYF
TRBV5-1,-,CASSLGSGGNYNEQFF
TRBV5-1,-,CASSLEGGRNEQYF
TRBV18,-,CASSPSRDNNEQFF